This TCR beta chain was profiled in a study of response to subunit inactivated influenza vaccine. Study observations and caveats: Seasonal influenza vaccination, on each occasion, was suggested by the authors to recruit few new T cells.

Each CDR3 protein gets one entry after TCRdb re-called the RT-PCR reads with MiXCR. The table includes around 760,000 distinct CDR3 sequences, roughly 14% detected once. A few counts support this clonotype. The antigen is unknown. Sequenced material: PBMCs from blood, taken roughly 15 days before vaccination. The source of this sequence is a man between 50 and 59 years old who received an inactivated influenza vaccine.

The CDR3 is CAISGTAQGKGKLFF. Written as DNA, the CDR3 is TGTGCCATCAGCGGGACGGCTCAAGGAAAGGGGAAACTGTTTTTT. The chain carries TRBV10-3 and TRBJ1-4; possibly TRBD1 for D (5 bases). This CDR3 contains 15 residues. CDR1 is ENHRY, CDR2 SYGVKD, per germline. Trimming shortened V by 6 bases and J by 11 bases, and 22 bases separated the two germline ends.